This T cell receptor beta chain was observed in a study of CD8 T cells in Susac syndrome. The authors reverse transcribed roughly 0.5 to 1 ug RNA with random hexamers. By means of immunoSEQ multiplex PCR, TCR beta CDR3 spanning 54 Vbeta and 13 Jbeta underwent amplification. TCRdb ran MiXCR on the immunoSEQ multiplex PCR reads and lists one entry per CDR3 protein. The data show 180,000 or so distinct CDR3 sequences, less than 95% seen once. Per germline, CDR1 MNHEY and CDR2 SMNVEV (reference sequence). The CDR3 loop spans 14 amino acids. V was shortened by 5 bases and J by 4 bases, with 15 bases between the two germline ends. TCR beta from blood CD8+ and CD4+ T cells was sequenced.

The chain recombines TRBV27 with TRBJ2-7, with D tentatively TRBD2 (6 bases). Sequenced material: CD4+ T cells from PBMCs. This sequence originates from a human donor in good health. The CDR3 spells CASSRREYGYEQYF. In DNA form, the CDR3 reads TGTGCCAGCAGTCGACGGGAGTATGGGTACGAGCAGTACTTC.